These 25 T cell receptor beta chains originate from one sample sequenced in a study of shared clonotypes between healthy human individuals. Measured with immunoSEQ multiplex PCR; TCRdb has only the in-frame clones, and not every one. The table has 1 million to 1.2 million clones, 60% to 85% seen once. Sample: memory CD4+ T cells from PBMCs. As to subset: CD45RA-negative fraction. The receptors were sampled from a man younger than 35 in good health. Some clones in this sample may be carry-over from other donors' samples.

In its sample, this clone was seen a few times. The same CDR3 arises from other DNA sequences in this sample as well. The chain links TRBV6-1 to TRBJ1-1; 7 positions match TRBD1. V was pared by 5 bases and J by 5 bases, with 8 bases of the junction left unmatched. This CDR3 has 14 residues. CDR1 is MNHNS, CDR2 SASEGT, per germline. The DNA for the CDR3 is TGTGCCAGCAGTATCCAGGGGGTTGGGACTGAAGCTTTCTTT. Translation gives CASSIQGVGTEAFF.

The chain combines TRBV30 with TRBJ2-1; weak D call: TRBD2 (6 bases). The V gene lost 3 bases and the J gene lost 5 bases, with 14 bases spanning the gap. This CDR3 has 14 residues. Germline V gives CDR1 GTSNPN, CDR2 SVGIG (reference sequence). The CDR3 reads CAWSRLVSDNEQFF. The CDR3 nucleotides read TGTGCCTGGAGCCGACTAGTATCCGACAATGAGCAGTTCTTC.

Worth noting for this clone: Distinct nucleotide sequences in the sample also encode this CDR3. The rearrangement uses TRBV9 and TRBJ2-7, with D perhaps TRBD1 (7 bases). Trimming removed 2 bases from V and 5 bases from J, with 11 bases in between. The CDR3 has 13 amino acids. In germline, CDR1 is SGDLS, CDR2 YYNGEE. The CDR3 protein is CASSVRGVDEQYF. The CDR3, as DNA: TGTGCCAGCAGCGTCAGGGGGGTGGACGAGCAGTACTTC.

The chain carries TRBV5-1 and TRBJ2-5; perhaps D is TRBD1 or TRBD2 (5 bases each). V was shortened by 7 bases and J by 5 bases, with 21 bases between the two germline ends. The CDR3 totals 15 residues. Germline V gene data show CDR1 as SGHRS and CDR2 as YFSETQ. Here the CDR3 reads CASLLGGHEGETQYF. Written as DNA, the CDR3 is TGCGCCAGCCTCTTAGGAGGCCACGAGGGGGAGACCCAGTACTTC.

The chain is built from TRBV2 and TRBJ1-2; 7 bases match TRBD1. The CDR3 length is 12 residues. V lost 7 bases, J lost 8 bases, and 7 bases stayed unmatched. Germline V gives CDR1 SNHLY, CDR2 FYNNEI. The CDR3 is CASNDAGGGYTF. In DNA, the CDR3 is TGTGCCAGCAACGACGCAGGGGGAGGCTACACCTTC.

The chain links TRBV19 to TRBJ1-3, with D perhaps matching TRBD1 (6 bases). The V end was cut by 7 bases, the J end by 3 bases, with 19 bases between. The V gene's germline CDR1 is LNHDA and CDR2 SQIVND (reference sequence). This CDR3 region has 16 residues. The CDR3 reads CASTQGRGLGGNTIYF. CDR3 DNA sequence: TGTGCCAGTACACAGGGTCGGGGGCTTGGTGGAAACACCATATATTTT.

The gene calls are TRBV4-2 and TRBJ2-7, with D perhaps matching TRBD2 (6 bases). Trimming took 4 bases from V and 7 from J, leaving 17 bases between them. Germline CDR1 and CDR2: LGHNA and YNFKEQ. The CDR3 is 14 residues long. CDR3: CASSRREYSGEQYF. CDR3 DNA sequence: TGTGCCAGCAGCCGACGGGAGTACTCGGGTGAGCAGTACTTC.

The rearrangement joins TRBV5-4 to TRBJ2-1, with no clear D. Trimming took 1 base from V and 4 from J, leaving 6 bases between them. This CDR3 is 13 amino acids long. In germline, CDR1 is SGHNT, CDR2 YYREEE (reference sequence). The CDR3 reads CASSLNTYNEQFF. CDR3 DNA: TGTGCCAGCAGCTTGAATACGTACAATGAGCAGTTCTTC.

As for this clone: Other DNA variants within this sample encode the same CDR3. The CDR3 sequence is CASSSGLGTDTQYF. The CDR3 DNA follows: TGCGCCAGCAGCTCAGGGTTAGGCACAGATACGCAGTATTTT. V gene TRBV5-1 combines with J gene TRBJ2-3; possible D gene TRBD1, 5 bases. This CDR3 contains 14 residues. Germline CDR1 reads SGHRS; CDR2 reads YFSETQ. V lost 3 bases and J lost 1, with 9 bases in between.

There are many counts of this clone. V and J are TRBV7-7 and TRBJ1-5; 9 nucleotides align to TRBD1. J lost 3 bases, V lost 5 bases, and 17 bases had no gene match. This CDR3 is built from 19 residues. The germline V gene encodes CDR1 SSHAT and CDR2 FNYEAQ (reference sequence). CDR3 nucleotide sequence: TGTGCCAGCAGCCCGCTGGGTACCGGACAGGGGCTATTCAATCAGCCCCAGCATTTT. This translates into CASSPLGTGQGLFNQPQHF.

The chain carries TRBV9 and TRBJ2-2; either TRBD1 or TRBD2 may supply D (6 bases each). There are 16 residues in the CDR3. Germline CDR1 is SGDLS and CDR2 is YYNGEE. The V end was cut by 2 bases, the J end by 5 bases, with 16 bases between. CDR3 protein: CASSVRGLAATGELFF. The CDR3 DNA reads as TGTGCCAGCAGCGTGAGGGGGTTAGCGGCAACCGGGGAGCTGTTTTTT.

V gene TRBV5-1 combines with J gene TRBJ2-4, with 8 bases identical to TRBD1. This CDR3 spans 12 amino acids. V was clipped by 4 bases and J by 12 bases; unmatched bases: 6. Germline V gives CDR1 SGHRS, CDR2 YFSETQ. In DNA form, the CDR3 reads TGCGCCAGCAGCCTTATCGGACAGGGTCAGTACTTC. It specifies CASSLIGQGQYF.

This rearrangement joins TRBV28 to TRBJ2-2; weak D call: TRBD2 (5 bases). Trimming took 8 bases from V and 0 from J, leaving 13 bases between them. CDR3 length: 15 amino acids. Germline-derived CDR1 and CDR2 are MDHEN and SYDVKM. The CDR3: CASGGLLSNTGELFF. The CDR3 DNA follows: TGTGCCAGCGGCGGACTTTTATCGAACACCGGGGAGCTGTTTTTT.

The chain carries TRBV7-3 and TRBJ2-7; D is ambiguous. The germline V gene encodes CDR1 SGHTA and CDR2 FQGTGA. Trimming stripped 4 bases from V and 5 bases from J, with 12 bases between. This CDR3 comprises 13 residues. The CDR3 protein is CASSSQLLDEQYF. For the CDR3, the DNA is TGTGCCAGCAGCTCCCAATTATTGGACGAGCAGTACTTC.

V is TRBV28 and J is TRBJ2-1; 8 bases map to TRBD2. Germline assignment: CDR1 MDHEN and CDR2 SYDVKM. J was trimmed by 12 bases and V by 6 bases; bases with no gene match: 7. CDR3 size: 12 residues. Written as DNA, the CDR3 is TGTGCCAGCAGCCCCCGCCGGGAGGGGCAGTTCTTC. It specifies CASSPRREGQFF.

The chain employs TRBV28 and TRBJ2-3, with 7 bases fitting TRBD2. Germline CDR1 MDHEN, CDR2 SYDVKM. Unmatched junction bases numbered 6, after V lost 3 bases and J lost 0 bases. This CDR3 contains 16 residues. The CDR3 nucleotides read TGTGCCAGCAGTTTGCACCTAGCGGTCAGCACAGATACGCAGTATTTT. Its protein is CASSLHLAVSTDTQYF.

CDR3 nucleotides: TGTGCCAGCAGCTCAACTAACGTCGGAAGCACAGATACGCAGTATTTT. As protein: CASSSTNVGSTDTQYF. V gene TRBV7-9 combines with J gene TRBJ2-3; no clear D gene. With 4 bases removed from V and 0 bases from J, the gap between germline ends came to 14 bases. The V gene's germline CDR1 is SEHNR and CDR2 FQNEAQ (reference sequence). This CDR3 has 16 amino acids. The entire variable domain, with the rest obtained from reference TRBV7-9 and TRBJ2-3, is as follows: DTGVSQNPRHKITKRGQNVTFRCDPISEHNRLYWYRQTLGQGPEFLTYFQNEAQLEKSRLLSDRFSAERPKGSFSTLEIQRTEQGDSAMYLCASSSTNVGSTDTQYFGPGTRLTVL.

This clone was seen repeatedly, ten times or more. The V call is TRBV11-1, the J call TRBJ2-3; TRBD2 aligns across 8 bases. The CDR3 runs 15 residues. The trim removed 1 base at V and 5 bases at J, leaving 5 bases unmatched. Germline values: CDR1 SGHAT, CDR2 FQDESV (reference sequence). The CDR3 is CASSLVGRARDTQYF. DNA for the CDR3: TGTGCCAGCAGCTTAGTCGGGAGGGCCAGAGATACGCAGTATTTT.

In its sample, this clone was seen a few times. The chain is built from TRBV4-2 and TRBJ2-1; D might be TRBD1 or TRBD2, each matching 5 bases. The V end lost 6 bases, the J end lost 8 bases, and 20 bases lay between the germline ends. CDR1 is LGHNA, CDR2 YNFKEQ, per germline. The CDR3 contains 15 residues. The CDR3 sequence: CASRLRDPGRDEQFF. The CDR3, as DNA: TGTGCCAGCAGGTTACGGGACCCGGGAAGGGATGAGCAGTTCTTC.

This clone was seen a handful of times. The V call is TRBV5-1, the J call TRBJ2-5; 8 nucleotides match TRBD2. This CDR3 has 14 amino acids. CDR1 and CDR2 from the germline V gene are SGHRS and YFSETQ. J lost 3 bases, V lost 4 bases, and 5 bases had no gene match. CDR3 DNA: TGCGCCAGCAGCCCACTAGCGGCGGAAGAGACCCAGTACTTC. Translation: CASSPLAAEETQYF.

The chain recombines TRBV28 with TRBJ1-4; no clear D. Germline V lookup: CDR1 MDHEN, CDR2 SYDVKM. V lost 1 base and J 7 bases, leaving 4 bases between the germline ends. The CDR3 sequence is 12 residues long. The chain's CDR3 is CASSLLVEKLFF. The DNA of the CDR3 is TGTGCCAGCAGTTTATTGGTTGAAAAACTGTTTTTT.

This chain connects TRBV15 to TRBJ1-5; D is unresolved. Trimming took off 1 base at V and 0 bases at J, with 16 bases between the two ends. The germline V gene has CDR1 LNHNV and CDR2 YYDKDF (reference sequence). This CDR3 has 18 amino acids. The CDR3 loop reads CATSRVGHSKSSNQPQHF. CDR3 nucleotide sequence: TGTGCCACCAGCAGAGTAGGCCATTCGAAGAGTAGCAATCAGCCCCAGCATTTT.

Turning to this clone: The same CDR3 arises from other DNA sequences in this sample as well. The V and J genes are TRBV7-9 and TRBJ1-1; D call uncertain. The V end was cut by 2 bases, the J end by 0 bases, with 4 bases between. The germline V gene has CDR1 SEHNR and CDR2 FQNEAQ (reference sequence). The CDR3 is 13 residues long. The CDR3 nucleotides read TGTGCCAGCAGCTTAACGGTGAACACTGAAGCTTTCTTT. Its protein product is CASSLTVNTEAFF. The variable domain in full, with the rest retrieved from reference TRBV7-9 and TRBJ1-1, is DTGVSQNPRHKITKRGQNVTFRCDPISEHNRLYWYRQTLGQGPEFLTYFQNEAQLEKSRLLSDRFSAERPKGSFSTLEIQRTEQGDSAMYLCASSLTVNTEAFFGQGTRLTVV.

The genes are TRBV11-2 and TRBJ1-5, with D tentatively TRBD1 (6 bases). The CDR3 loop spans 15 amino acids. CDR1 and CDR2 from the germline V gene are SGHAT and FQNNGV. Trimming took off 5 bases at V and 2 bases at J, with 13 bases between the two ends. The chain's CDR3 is CASSEQGIRNQPQHF. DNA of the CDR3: TGTGCCAGCAGCGAACAGGGTATTCGCAATCAGCCCCAGCATTTT.

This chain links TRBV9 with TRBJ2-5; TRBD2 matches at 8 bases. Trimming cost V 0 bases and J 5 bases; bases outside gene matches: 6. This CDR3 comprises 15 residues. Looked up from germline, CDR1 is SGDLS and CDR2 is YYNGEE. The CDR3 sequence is CASSVAPAGDETQYF. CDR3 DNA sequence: TGTGCCAGCAGCGTAGCTCCAGCGGGAGACGAGACCCAGTACTTC.